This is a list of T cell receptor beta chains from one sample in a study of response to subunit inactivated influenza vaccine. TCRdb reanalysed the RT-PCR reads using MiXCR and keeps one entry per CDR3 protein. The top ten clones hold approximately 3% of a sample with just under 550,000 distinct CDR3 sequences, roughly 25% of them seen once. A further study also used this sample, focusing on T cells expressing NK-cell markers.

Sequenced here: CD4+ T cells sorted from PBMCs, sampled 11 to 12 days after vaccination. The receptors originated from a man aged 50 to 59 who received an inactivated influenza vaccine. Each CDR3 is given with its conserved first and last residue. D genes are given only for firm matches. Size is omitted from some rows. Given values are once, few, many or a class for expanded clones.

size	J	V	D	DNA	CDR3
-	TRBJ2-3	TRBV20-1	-	TGCAGTGCGACGCCAGCGGACACAGATACGCAGTATTTT	CSATPADTDTQYF
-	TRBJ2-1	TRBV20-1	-	TGCAGTGCCCCGATCAGCCTAAGCTCCTACAATGAGCAGTTCTTC	CSAPISLSSYNEQFF
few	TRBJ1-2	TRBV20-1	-	TGCAGTGCTCCTGGGAATCCCGGCTACACCTTC	CSAPGNPGYTF
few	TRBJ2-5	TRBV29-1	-	TGCAGCGGAAGAACGGAGACCCAGTACTTC	CSGRTETQYF
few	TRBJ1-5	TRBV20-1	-	TGCAGTGCTAGCCTGGGGTTAGGGAATCAGCCCCAGCATTTT	CSASLGLGNQPQHF
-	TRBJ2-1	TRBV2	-	TGTGCCAGCAGTGATTGGCGGTACAATGAGCAGTTCTTC	CASSDWRYNEQFF
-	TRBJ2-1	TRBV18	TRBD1	TGTGCCAGCTCATATCGACAGGGGTACAATGAGCAGTTCTTC	CASSYRQGYNEQFF
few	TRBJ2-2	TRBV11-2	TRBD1	TGTGCCAGCAGCCTAAGAGGACAGGGGGCGATTCGGAACACCGGGGAGCTGTTTTTT	CASSLRGQGAIRNTGELFF
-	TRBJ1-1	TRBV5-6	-	TGTGCCAGCAGCTTGTTCGGCAGCACTGAAGCTTTCTTT	CASSLFGSTEAFF
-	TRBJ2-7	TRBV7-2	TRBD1	TGTGCCAGCAGCTCCCGGACAGGGGGGTACGAGCAGTACTTC	CASSSRTGGYEQYF
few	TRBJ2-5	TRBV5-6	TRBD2	TGTGCCAGCAGCTCAATAGCGGGAGATCAAGAGACCCAGTACTTC	CASSSIAGDQETQYF
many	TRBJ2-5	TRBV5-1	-	TGCGCCAGCAGCTTGTCGGAGACCCAGTACTTC	CASSLSETQYF
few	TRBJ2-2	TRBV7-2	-	TGTGCCAGCAGCTTAGTAACAGCGAACACCGGGGAGCTGTTTTTT	CASSLVTANTGELFF
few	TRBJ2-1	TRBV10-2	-	TGCGCCAGCAGTGAATTTGAGAGCTCCTACAATGAGCAGTTCTTC	CASSEFESSYNEQFF
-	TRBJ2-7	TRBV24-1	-	TGTGCCACCAGTGATTTGCTTAGCCCCTACGAGCAGTACTTC	CATSDLLSPYEQYF
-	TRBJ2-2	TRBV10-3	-	TGTGCCATCACCCGGGACAGGCTCACCTTTGCTAGCGGGAACACCGGGGAGCTGTTTTTT	CAITRDRLTFASGNTGELFF
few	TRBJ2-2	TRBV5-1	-	TGCGCCAGCAGCTTGTCGTCGAACACCGGGGAGCTGTTTTTT	CASSLSSNTGELFF
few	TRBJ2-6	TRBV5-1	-	TGCGCCAGCAGCTTAGAGTGGCTCTCTGGGGCCAACGTCCTGACTTTC	CASSLEWLSGANVLTF
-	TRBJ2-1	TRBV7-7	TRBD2	TGTGCTAGCAGCAAGGGGACTAGCGGGGCTGAGCAGTTCTTC	CASSKGTSGAEQFF
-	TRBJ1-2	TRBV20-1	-	TGCAGTGCTAGAGATGCAGGAGTCTATGGCTACACCTTC	CSARDAGVYGYTF
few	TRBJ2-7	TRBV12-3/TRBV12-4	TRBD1	TGTGCCAGCAGGGGACAGGCCTCCCTGACCGAGCAGTACTTC	CASRGQASLTEQYF
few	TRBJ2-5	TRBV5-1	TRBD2	TGCGCCAGCAGCTTGAGGACTAGCGAAAAAGAGACCCAGTACTTC	CASSLRTSEKETQYF
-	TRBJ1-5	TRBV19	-	TGTGCCACCCTCGGGCATGGGAATCAGCCCCAGCATTTT	CATLGHGNQPQHF
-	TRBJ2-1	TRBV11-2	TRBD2	TGTGCCAGCAGCCCCCGAGCTGGGCTAGCGGGAGTTTTCAATGAGCAGTTCTTC	CASSPRAGLAGVFNEQFF
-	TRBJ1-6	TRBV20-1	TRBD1	TGCAGTGCTAAAGGGCCCCGGGACAGGGATTCACCCCTCCACTTT	CSAKGPRDRDSPLHF
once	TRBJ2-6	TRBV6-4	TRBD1	TGTGCCAGCCACCATAACCGGGACAGGGGGCCCGGGGCCAACGTCCTGACTTTC	CASHHNRDRGPGANVLTF
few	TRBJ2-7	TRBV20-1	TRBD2	TGCAGTGCTAGATTCGGACTAGCGGGGGTTACCTACGAGCAGTACTTC	CSARFGLAGVTYEQYF
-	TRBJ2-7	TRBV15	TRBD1	TGTGCCACCAGCAGAGATTATTGGACAGGGGTCTCCTACGAGCAGTACTTC	CATSRDYWTGVSYEQYF
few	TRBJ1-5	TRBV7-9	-	TGTGCCAGCAGCCCGGGGGGGCAGTATAGCAATCAGCCCCAGCATTTT	CASSPGGQYSNQPQHF
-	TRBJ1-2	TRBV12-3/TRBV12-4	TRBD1	TGTGCCAGCAGTTCGATATCGACAGGGGATAGATACACCTTC	CASSSISTGDRYTF
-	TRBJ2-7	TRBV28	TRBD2	TGTGCCAGCAGTTTCGGCGGGAGCAAGCAGTACTTC	CASSFGGSKQYF
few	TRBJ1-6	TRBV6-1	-	TGTGCCAGCACCGACAGTGCGCTCTATAATTCACCCCTCCACTTT	CASTDSALYNSPLHF
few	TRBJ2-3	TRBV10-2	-	TGCGCCACCCTGAGGGGTCCGGGCACAGATACGCAGTATTTT	CATLRGPGTDTQYF
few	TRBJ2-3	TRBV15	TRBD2	TGTGCCACCAGCAGAGAGTTACTAGCGGGAGGTACCACAGATACGCAGTATTTT	CATSRELLAGGTTDTQYF
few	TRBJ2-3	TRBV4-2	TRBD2	TGTGCCAGCAGCGGTAGCGGGGGCTTTAGCACAGATACGCAGTATTTT	CASSGSGGFSTDTQYF
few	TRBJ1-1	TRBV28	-	TGTGCCAGCAGTCCCCCGGACGGTTGGGGGACTGAAGCTTTCTTT	CASSPPDGWGTEAFF
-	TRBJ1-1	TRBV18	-	TGTGCCAGCTCACCATTCGGGGGCGCCTCCAACACTGAAGCTTTCTTT	CASSPFGGASNTEAFF
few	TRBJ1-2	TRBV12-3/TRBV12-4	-	TGTGCCAGCAGTTTGGGAACCAGAAATGGCTACACCTTC	CASSLGTRNGYTF
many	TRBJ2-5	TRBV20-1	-	TGCAGTGCTCCAGGGGAGGAAGAGACCCAGTACTTC	CSAPGEEETQYF
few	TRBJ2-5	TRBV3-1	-	TGTGCCAGCAGCCAATGGAATCAAGAGACCCAGTACTTC	CASSQWNQETQYF